The 26 T cell receptor beta chains below all came from one sample that was sequenced in a study of blood T cell repertoires in COVID-19. Method: immunoSEQ multiplex PCR; TCRdb's copy keeps in-frame clones and lacks some. The top ten hold 7.5% to 8.5% of the sample, which has 110,000 to 150,000 clones, about four fifths seen once. Sequencing input: peripheral blood. Receptor source: a human donor in a cohort sampled during active COVID-19.

J is TRBJ1-3 and V is TRBV5-1, with 8 positions matching TRBD1. This CDR3 has 15 residues. V was pared by 0 bases and J by 2 bases, with 1 base of the junction left unmatched. Germline V gene lookup returns CDR1 SGHRS and CDR2 YFSETQ. CDR3 region: CASSLGTGPGNTIYF. DNA for the CDR3: TGCGCCAGCAGCTTGGGGACAGGGCCTGGAAACACCATATATTTT.

The rearrangement uses TRBV15 and TRBJ1-5; 9 bases fit TRBD1. This CDR3 spans 15 amino acids. In germline, CDR1 is LNHNV, CDR2 YYDKDF (reference sequence). The J segment lost 6 bases and the V segment lost 8 bases, leaving 11 bases of the junction unmatched. The CDR3: CATLGGQGKGQPQHF. In nucleotides, the CDR3 is TGTGCCACCCTAGGTGGACAGGGGAAGGGTCAGCCCCAGCATTTT. Drawing the rest from reference TRBV15 and TRBJ1-5, the complete variable domain is DAMVIQNPRYQVTQFGKPVTLSCSQTLNHNVMYWYQQKSSQAPKLLFHYYDKDFNNEADTPDNFQSRRPNTSFCFLDIRSPGLGDTAMYLCATLGGQGKGQPQHFGDGTRLSIL.

V is TRBV5-4 and J is TRBJ1-1; 11 positions match TRBD1. After removal of 4 bases from V and 5 bases from J, the junction contained 4 bases not matched to a gene. This CDR3 comprises 14 residues. Germline-derived CDR1 and CDR2 are SGHNT and YYREEE (reference sequence). In DNA form, the CDR3 reads TGTGCCAGCAGCCTGGACAGGGGGCGGACTGAAGCTTTCTTT. Translation: CASSLDRGRTEAFF.

This clone was observed a handful of times. The chain links TRBV7-2 to TRBJ1-1; the D is unclear. The CDR3 has 13 amino acids. The germline V and J ends were trimmed by 4 bases and 8 bases, with 14 bases remaining between them. From germline, CDR1 is SGHTA and CDR2 FQGNSA. This chain's CDR3 is CASSSSVTTEAFF. The CDR3 bases are TGTGCCAGCAGCTCCTCCGTCACAACCGAAGCTTTCTTT.

This clone showed up just once. This rearrangement joins TRBV11-2 to TRBJ2-1; 7 nucleotides align to TRBD1. The CDR3 covers 15 residues. CDR1 and CDR2 from the germline V gene are SGHAT and FQNNGV. The V and J ends lost 5 bases and 0 bases, in that order; junction bases with no gene match: 4. CDR3 nucleotides: TGTGCCAGCAGCCAGGGACAGAGCTCCTACAATGAGCAGTTCTTC. Translated, it gives CASSQGQSSYNEQFF.

This sequence joins TRBV29-1 and TRBJ1-2, with 10 bases fitting TRBD1. The ends lost 5 bases at V and 7 bases at J; junction bases unmatched: 7. CDR3 length equals 13 residues. Germline CDR1 SQVTM, CDR2 ANQGSEA. This CDR3 reads CSVRDRGHGGYTF. The CDR3 region has the DNA TGCAGCGTTCGAGACAGGGGGCATGGTGGCTACACCTTC.

V and J are TRBV27 and TRBJ1-2; weak D call: TRBD1 (5 bases). Germline loops: CDR1 MNHEY, CDR2 SMNVEV (reference sequence). The germline V and J ends were trimmed by 4 bases and 4 bases, with 13 bases remaining between them. The CDR3 is 14 amino acids. The chain's CDR3 is CASSSDTGRYGYTF. The CDR3 DNA sequence: TGTGCCAGCAGTTCGGACACCGGGCGCTATGGCTACACCTTC.

This clone was counted a single time. The chain links TRBV6-7 to TRBJ1-3; D unresolved. TRBV6-7 is filed as an ORF, its function uncertain. V shed 1 base and J shed 4 bases, with 8 bases lying between them. The CDR3 length is 14 residues. The CDR3 loop reads CASSYLSTGNTIYF. The CDR3 nucleotides read TGTGCCAGCAGTTACTTGAGTACCGGAAACACCATATATTTT.

V gene TRBV18 combines with J gene TRBJ1-3; D uncertain. Trimming pared 4 bases from V and 0 bases from J, leaving 16 bases between. The CDR3 extends over 17 amino acids. Germline V gene data show CDR1 as KGHSH and CDR2 as LQKENI. In DNA form, the CDR3 reads TGTGCCAGCTCACTCGGAGGCACGGCCAACTCTGGAAACACCATATATTTT. Translated: CASSLGGTANSGNTIYF.

The chain combines TRBV5-1 with TRBJ2-3; maybe TRBD2 (5 bases). Germline loops: CDR1 SGHRS, CDR2 YFSETQ. The V gene lost 0 bases and the J gene lost 4 bases, with 12 bases spanning the gap. The CDR3 is made up of 15 amino acids. CDR3 amino acids: CASSLGRGRADTQYF. The CDR3 coding sequence is TGCGCCAGCAGCTTGGGACGCGGGCGGGCAGATACGCAGTATTTT.

This clone is a singleton in its sample. A much larger clone lies one base from this, so it may be a read error. The rearrangement links TRBV12-3 or TRBV12-4 to TRBJ1-2; 8 bases are a match to TRBD1. V lost 5 bases, J lost 4 bases, and 0 bases stayed unmatched. The CDR3 length is 12 residues. CDR3 in DNA: TGTGCCAGCAGTGGACAGGGCTATGGCTACACCTTC. This gives the protein CASSGQGYGYTF.

V usage is TRBV2 and J usage is TRBJ2-7, with 8 nucleotides matching TRBD1. CDR1 and CDR2 from the germline V gene are SNHLY and FYNNEI. CDR3 length equals 11 residues. The V gene end was trimmed by 10 bases and the J gene end by 3 bases; junction bases not matched to a gene: 2. In DNA form, the CDR3 reads TGTGCCACCACAGGGGGCTACGAGCAGTACTTC. Translation gives CATTGGYEQYF.

The gene calls are TRBV11-2 and TRBJ1-2; D might be TRBD1 (6 bases). The CDR3 is 13 residues long. Trimming removed 5 bases at V and 1 base at J, with 8 bases between. The germline gives CDR1 SGHAT, CDR2 FQNNGV. CDR3 nucleotides: TGTGCCAGCAGCGTACAGGGTAACTATGGCTACACCTTC. Translating it yields CASSVQGNYGYTF. The variable domain in full, completed from reference TRBV11-2 and TRBJ1-2, reads EAGVAQSPRYKIIEKRQSVAFWCNPISGHATLYWYQQILGQGPKLLIQFQNNGVVDDSQLPKDRFSAERLKGVDSTLKIQPAKLEDSAVYLCASSVQGNYGYTFGSGTRLTVV.

V gene TRBV19 combines with J gene TRBJ1-6, with 9 bases that match TRBD1. This CDR3 is 16 amino acids long. Germline CDR1 and CDR2: LNHDA and SQIVND (reference sequence). Trimming cost V 10 bases and J 0 bases; bases outside gene matches: 7. CDR3 loop: CATRGQGSSYNSPLHF. CDR3 nucleotide sequence: TGTGCCACCCGGGGACAGGGAAGCTCCTATAATTCACCCCTCCACTTT.

V gene TRBV28 combines with J gene TRBJ1-5, with 10 bases that match TRBD1. J gave up 2 bases and V 6 bases, and 4 bases lay outside the gene matches. The CDR3 contains 15 residues. Germline V CDR1 and CDR2: MDHEN, SYDVKM. CDR3 coding DNA: TGTGCCAGCAGGAGGGACAGGGGAGGCAATCAGCCCCAGCATTTT. Its protein is CASRRDRGGNQPQHF.

This chain joins TRBV7-2 and TRBJ2-1, with 8 bases aligning to TRBD2. The CDR3 length is 15 residues. Germline lookup yields CDR1 SGHTA and CDR2 FQGNSA. V shed 3 bases and J 6 bases; nucleotides not matched to a gene: 7. The CDR3 reads CASSLMTGGINEQFF. The CDR3 DNA reads as TGTGCCAGCAGCTTGATGACGGGGGGGATCAATGAGCAGTTCTTC.

The chain couples TRBV19 to TRBJ1-3; D is undetermined. V was cut by 5 bases and J by 0 bases, with 11 bases left in between. The length of the CDR3 is 15 residues. The V gene's germline CDR1 is LNHDA and CDR2 SQIVND (reference sequence). Here the CDR3 reads CASSVYLSSGNTIYF. The CDR3 nucleotides read TGTGCCAGTAGTGTATACCTAAGCTCTGGAAACACCATATATTTT.

This clone has a single count. The rearrangement joins TRBV6-5 to TRBJ1-2; 7 bases fit TRBD1. V lost 2 bases, J lost 5 bases, and 5 bases stayed unmatched. CDR1 and CDR2 from the germline V gene are MNHEY and SVGAGI. The CDR3 consists of 14 residues. The CDR3 here is CASSYQGGRYGYTF. CDR3 coding DNA: TGTGCCAGCAGTTACCAAGGGGGCCGGTATGGCTACACCTTC.

V usage is TRBV19 and J usage is TRBJ2-1; tentative D call: TRBD1 (6 bases). Germline CDR1 LNHDA, CDR2 SQIVND (reference sequence). Trimming shortened V by 6 bases and J by 5 bases, and 17 bases separated the two germline ends. The CDR3 runs 15 residues. This CDR3 is CASRPGAPGHNEQFF. The DNA for the CDR3 is TGTGCCAGTAGACCAGGGGCACCAGGACACAATGAGCAGTTCTTC.

The chain has TRBV19 and TRBJ2-6, with 10 bases matching TRBD1. Per the germline V gene, CDR1 is LNHDA and CDR2 is SQIVND (reference sequence). J gave up 0 bases and V 8 bases, and 7 bases lay outside the gene matches. The CDR3 contains 17 residues. CDR3: CASSVTGGGSGANVLTF. CDR3 nucleotides: TGTGCCAGTTCTGTGACAGGGGGCGGCTCTGGGGCCAACGTCCTGACTTTC.

The rearrangement joins TRBV2 to TRBJ1-4; TRBD1 matches 7 bases. This CDR3 spans 16 amino acids. CDR1 is SNHLY, CDR2 FYNNEI, per germline. V shed 6 bases, J shed 0 bases, and the junction held 7 bases outside the gene matches. The CDR3 DNA reads as TGTGCCAGCAGCCAACAGGGGCCCACAACTAATGAAAAACTGTTTTTT. Translation: CASSQQGPTTNEKLFF.

The CDR3 DNA is TGTGCCAGCAGATATACCCGGGACTCCTACGAGCAGTACTTC. Amino acid sequence: CASRYTRDSYEQYF. The chain joins TRBV6-5 to TRBJ2-7, with D tentatively TRBD2 (5 bases). Trimming pared 6 bases from V and 0 bases from J, leaving 12 bases between. Germline values: CDR1 MNHEY, CDR2 SVGAGI. This CDR3 contains 14 residues.

V and J are TRBV5-5 and TRBJ1-4; tentatively, D is TRBD1 (5 bases). Trimming removed 0 bases from V and 4 bases from J, with 7 bases in between. The CDR3 sequence is 14 residues long. Germline CDR1 is SGHKS and CDR2 is YYEKEE (reference sequence). CDR3 loop: CASSLGQFNEKLFF. DNA of the CDR3: TGTGCCAGCAGCTTGGGACAGTTTAATGAAAAACTGTTTTTT.

The rearrangement links TRBV5-1 to TRBJ1-6, with D possibly TRBD1 on 5 matching bases. V was pared by 7 bases and J by 1 base, with 6 bases between. This CDR3 is 13 amino acids long. CDR1 and CDR2 from the germline V gene are SGHRS and YFSETQ. The CDR3 sequence: CASRGSYNSPLHF. CDR3 bases: TGCGCCAGCCGGGGGTCCTATAATTCACCCCTCCACTTT.

The J gene is TRBJ2-3, the V gene TRBV10-2; possible D gene TRBD1, 5 bases. Between the trimmed V and J ends, which lost 4 bases and 4 bases, there was a span of 12 bases. This CDR3 is 14 amino acids long. Germline loops: CDR1 WSHSY, CDR2 SAAADI. CDR3 sequence (DNA): TGCGCCAGCAGTGCAGGGAAAAGGGCAGATACGCAGTATTTT. Translation: CASSAGKRADTQYF.

This clone showed up many times. The J gene is TRBJ2-2, the V gene TRBV7-3, with TRBD1 matching over 7 bases. V was pared by 2 bases and J by 4 bases, with 10 bases of the junction left unmatched. The length of the CDR3 is 17 residues. The germline V gene has CDR1 SGHTA and CDR2 FQGTGA. In DNA form, the CDR3 reads TGTGCCAGCAGCTTAGTTGCTCAGGGGGTTATCACCGGGGAGCTGTTTTTT. This sequence encodes CASSLVAQGVITGELFF.